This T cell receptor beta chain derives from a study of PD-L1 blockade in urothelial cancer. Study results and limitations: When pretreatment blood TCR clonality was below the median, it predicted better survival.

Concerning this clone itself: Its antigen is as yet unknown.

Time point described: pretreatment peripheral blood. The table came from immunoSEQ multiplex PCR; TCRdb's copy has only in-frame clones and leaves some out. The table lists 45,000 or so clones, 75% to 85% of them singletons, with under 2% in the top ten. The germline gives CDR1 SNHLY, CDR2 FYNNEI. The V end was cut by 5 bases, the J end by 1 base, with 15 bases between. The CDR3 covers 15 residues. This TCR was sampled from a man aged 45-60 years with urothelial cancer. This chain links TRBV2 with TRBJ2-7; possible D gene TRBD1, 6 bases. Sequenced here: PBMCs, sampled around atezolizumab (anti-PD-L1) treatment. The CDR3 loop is CASSPQGMSSYEQYF. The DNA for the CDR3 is TGTGCCAGCAGTCCTCAGGGGATGAGTTCCTACGAGCAGTACTTC.